The T cell receptor (beta chain) under discussion was sequenced for a study of T-cell reconstitution after alpha-beta-depleted transplantation in children. A word on this clonotype: Its target is unknown.

V was clipped by 4 bases and J by 2 bases, with 10 bases between them. Germline-derived CDR1 and CDR2 are SGHVS and FQNEAQ. The CDR3 loop spans 14 amino acids. General study points: It was surviving recipient T cells and thymic progenitors that gave some patients high TCRbeta diversity at day 60. Several hundred expanded graft clones reportedly were the source of alpha-beta T cells about two months after transplant. T-cell counts and diversity at one year post-transplant came mainly from newly produced T cells.

Library preparation (for TCRbeta) was performed with unique molecular identifiers. TCRdb called the PCR reads again in MiXCR, with one record for every CDR3 protein. The sample carries 900,000 or so distinct CDR3 sequences, roughly 15% recorded once. This receptor was taken from a male patient between 10 and 17 years old who had a stem cell transplant for acute lymphoblastic leukemia, so the T cells may come from the graft donor. This chain connects TRBV7-8 to TRBJ2-3, with D possibly being TRBD1 or TRBD2 (5 bases each). Specimen: PBMCs, mostly from graft donor cells, collected 360 days after TCRalphabeta/CD19-depleted stem cell transplant. The CDR3 loop reads CASSSGTFTDTQYF. CDR3 coding DNA: TGTGCCAGCAGCTCCGGGACGTTCACAGATACGCAGTATTTT.